What follows is one T cell receptor (beta chain) and its context. The antigen remains unidentified. Oncomine TCR Beta short-read sequencing was applied to DNA from cultured CD4+ T cells. MiXCR, run by TCRdb on the PCR reads, gives a single entry per CDR3 protein. Of more than 9,000 distinct CDR3 sequences in the sample, around three fifths were seen once. Regarding treatment: approximately 11-day PBMC culture with coronavirus spike peptide pools or control peptides (ViraFEST assay). After expanding antigen-specific T cells with peptide pools, ViraFEST sequenced their TCRs. Positive PCR dates ranged from March to December 2020; these dates predated US Alpha, Beta and Delta variants. At both days 3 and 7, half the medium was replaced with fresh IL-2 medium. Trimming left V 6 bases short and J 2 bases short, with 10 bases between. The CDR3 is made up of 13 amino acids. From germline, CDR1 is MNHNS and CDR2 SASEGT.

The source of the sample is a study of vaccination and CD4 T cells after COVID-19. General observations from the study: Vaccine-specific clones in convalescent patients were spike mono-reactive in 304 of 307 cases.

The sequencing input was CD4+ T cells from blood, cultured in vitro. The TCR comes from a human donor who had recovered from COVID-19. This chain connects TRBV6-1 to TRBJ1-2; maybe TRBD1 (5 bases). The CDR3 is CASRPDRNYGYTF. The CDR3 DNA reads as TGTGCCAGCAGACCCGACAGAAACTATGGCTACACCTTC.